This T cell receptor beta chain stems from a study of control samples from healthy donors and cancer patients. Libraries were prepared by immunoSEQ multiplex PCR; TCRdb keeps only in-frame clonotypes and omits some of them. The sample has roughly 88,000 clones; just over 90% are singletons. Trimming removed 3 bases from V and 0 bases from J; junction bases left unmatched: 6. This CDR3 contains 17 residues. Per germline, CDR1 KGHSH and CDR2 LQKENI. Source material: blood. This receptor was identified in a woman younger than 45 in good health. The gene calls are TRBV18 and TRBJ2-7; the match to TRBD2 covers 12 bases. This CDR3 reads CASSPSTSGRFSYEQYF. The CDR3 nucleotides read TGTGCCAGCTCACCCTCGACTAGCGGGAGATTCTCCTACGAGCAGTACTTC.